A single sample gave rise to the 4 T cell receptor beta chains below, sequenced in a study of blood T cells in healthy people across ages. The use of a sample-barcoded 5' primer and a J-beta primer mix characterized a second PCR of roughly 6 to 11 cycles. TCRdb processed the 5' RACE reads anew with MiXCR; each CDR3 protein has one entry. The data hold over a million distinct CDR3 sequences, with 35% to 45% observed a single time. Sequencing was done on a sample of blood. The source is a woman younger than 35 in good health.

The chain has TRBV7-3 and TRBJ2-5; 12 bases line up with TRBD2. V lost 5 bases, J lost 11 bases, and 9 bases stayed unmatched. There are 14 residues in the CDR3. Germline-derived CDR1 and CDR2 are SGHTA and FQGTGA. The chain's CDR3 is CASSLTSGGSEQYF. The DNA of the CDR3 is TGTGCCAGCAGCCTTACTAGCGGGGGGAGTGAGCAGTACTTC.

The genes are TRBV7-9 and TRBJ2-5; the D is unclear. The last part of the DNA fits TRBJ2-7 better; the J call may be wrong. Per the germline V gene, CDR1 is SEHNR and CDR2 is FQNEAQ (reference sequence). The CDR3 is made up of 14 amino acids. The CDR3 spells CASSFEDPVYEQYF. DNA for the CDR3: TGTGCCAGCAGCTTTGAAGATCCGGTCTACGAGCAGTACTTC.

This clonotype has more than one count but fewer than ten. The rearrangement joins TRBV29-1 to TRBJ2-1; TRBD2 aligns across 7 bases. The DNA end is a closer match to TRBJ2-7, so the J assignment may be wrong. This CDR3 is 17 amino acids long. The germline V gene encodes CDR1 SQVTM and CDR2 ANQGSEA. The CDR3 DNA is TGCAGCGTTGATCCACGGGGACTAACGAGCTCCTACAATGAGCAGTACTTC. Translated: CSVDPRGLTSSYNEQYF.

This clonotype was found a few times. The CDR3 DNA reads as TGTGCCAGCAGTTATTCTAGCGGGAGGCCCTCCTACGAGCAGTACTTC. As protein: CASSYSSGRPSYEQYF. The chain employs TRBV28 and TRBJ2-7; 11 bases map to TRBD2. This CDR3 region has 16 residues. Per germline, CDR1 MDHEN and CDR2 SYDVKM. The junction had 5 bases not matched to a gene; V was cut back by 4 bases and J by 0 bases. The whole variable domain, remainder taken from reference TRBV28 and TRBJ2-7, is DVKVTQSSRYLVKRTGEKVFLECVQDMDHENMFWYRQDPGLGLRLIYFSYDVKMKEKGDIPEGYSVSREKKERFSLILESASTNQTSMYLCASSYSSGRPSYEQYFGPGTRLTVT.